This record covers a single T cell receptor beta chain. These data originate in a study of blood T cell repertoires in COVID-19. Only in-frame clones appear in the TCRdb table, and some are missing; sequencing was by immunoSEQ multiplex PCR. The top ten hold 2.5% to 3% of the sample, which has under 250,000 clones, over 80% seen once. V gave up 5 bases and J gave up 6 bases, with 16 bases separating them. This CDR3 has 15 amino acids. Per germline, CDR1 MNHEY and CDR2 SVGAGI. This receptor was obtained from a woman younger than 45 with acute COVID-19. The V call is TRBV6-5, the J call TRBJ1-4; perhaps TRBD1 as D (5 bases). The sequencing sample was made of PBMCs or T cells enriched from blood (not recorded which). CDR3 sequence: CASSSSGGRDEKLFF. The CDR3 bases are TGTGCCAGCAGTAGTTCCGGGGGTCGGGATGAAAAACTGTTTTTT.